The present entry profiles one T cell receptor beta chain with its context. Its target is not known. Both 60 Vbeta primers and 13 Jbeta primers went into the PCR. Repertoires were generated with immunoSEQ multiplex PCR, while TCRdb's copy carries only in-frame clones and drops some. This repertoire shows 150,000 to 200,000 clones, around 85% found once; its top ten account for around a tenth. The CDR3 is 12 amino acids. Germline loops: CDR1 SGHRS, CDR2 YFSETQ. Trimming stripped 6 bases from V and 1 base from J, with 7 bases between. This sample stems from a study of cytomegalovirus exposure and HLA in healthy donors. Whole-study findings and limits: Common viral pathogens were later found to be apparently linked to several of the most significant clusters. Specificity of a few CMV-associated chains for CMV antigens was verified in vitro. Many donors carried some public TCRs, although rarity characterized most TCR sequences. Researchers had no immune exposure information except CMV serostatus available.

The sequenced sample consisted of PBMCs. The receptor was derived from a man between 18 and 29 years old in good health and CMV-seropositive. The chain joins TRBV5-1 to TRBJ2-5; TRBD1 might be the D (5 bases). The CDR3 sequence is CASTDSQETQYF. The CDR3 DNA is TGCGCCAGCACCGACAGCCAAGAGACCCAGTACTTC.